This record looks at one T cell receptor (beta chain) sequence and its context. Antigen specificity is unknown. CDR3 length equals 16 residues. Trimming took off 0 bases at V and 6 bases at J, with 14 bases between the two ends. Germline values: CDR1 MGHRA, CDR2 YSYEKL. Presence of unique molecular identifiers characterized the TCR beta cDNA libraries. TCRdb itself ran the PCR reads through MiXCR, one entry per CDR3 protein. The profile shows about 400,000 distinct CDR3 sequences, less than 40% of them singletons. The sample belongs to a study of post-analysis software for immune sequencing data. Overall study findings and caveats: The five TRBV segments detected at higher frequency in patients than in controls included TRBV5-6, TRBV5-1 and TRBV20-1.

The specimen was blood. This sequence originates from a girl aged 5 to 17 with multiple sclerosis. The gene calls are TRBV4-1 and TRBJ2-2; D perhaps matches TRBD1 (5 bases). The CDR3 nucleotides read TGCGCCAGCAGCCAAGAGATGTTGGCAGGGTCCGGGGAGCTGTTTTTT. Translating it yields CASSQEMLAGSGELFF.